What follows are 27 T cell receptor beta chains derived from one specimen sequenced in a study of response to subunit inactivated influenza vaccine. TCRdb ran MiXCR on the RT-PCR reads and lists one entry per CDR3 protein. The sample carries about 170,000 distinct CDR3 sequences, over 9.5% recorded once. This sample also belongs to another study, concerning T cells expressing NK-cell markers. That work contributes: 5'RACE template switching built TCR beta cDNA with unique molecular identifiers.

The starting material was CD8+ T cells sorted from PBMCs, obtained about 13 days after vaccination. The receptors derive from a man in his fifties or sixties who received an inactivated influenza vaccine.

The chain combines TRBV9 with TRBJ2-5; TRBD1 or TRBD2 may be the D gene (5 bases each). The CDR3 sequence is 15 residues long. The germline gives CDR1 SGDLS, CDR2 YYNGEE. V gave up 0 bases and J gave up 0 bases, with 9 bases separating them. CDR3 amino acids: CASSVEVGDQETQYF. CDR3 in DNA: TGTGCCAGCAGCGTAGAGGTGGGGGACCAAGAGACCCAGTACTTC.

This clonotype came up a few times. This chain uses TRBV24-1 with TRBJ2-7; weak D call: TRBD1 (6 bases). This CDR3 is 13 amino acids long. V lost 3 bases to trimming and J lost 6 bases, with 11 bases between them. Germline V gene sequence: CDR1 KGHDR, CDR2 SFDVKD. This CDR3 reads CATSDQGLGEQYF. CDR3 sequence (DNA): TGTGCCACCAGTGATCAGGGGCTGGGCGAGCAGTACTTC.

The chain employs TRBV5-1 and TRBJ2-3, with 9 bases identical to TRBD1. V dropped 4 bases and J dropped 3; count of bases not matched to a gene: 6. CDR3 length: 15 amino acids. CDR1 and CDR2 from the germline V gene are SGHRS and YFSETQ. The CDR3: CASSPTTGGTDTQYF. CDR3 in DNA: TGCGCCAGCAGCCCGACGACAGGGGGGACAGATACGCAGTATTTT.

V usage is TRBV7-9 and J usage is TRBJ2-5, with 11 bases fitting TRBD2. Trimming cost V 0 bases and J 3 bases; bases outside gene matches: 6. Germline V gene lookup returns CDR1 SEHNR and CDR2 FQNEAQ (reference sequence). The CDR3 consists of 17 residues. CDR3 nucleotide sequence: TGTGCCAGCAGCTTAGCGGGACTAGCGGAGCCTAAAGAGACCCAGTACTTC. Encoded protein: CASSLAGLAEPKETQYF.

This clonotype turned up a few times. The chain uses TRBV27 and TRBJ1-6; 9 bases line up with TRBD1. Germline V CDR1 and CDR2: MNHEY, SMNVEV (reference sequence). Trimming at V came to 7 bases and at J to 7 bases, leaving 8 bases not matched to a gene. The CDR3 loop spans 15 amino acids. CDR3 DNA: TGTGCCAGCACTCTCACCACAGGGGGCAATTCACCCCTCCACTTT. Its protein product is CASTLTTGGNSPLHF.

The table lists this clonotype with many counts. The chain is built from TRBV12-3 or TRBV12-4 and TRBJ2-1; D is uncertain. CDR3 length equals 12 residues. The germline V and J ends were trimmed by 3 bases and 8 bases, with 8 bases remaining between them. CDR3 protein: CASSFGGDEQFF. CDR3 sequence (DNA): TGTGCCAGCAGTTTCGGTGGCGATGAGCAGTTCTTC.

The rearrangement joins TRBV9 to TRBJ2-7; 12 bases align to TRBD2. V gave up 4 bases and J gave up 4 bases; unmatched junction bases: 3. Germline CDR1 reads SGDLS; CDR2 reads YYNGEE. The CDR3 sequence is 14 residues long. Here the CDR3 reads CASSHGTSGYEQYF. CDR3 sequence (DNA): TGTGCCAGCAGCCACGGGACTAGCGGGTACGAGCAGTACTTC.

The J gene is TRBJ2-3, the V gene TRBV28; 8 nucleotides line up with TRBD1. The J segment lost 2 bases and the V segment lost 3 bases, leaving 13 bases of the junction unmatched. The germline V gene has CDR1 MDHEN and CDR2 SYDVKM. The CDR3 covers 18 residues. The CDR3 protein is CASSFETGASYYTDTQYF. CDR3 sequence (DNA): TGTGCCAGCAGTTTCGAGACAGGGGCTTCCTATTACACAGATACGCAGTATTTT.

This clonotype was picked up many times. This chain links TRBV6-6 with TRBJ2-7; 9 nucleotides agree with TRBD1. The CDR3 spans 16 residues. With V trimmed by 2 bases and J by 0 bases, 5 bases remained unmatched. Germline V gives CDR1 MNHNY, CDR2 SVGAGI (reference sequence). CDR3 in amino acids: CASSYPGQGSSYEQYF. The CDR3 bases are TGTGCCAGCAGTTACCCTGGACAGGGGAGCTCCTACGAGCAGTACTTC.

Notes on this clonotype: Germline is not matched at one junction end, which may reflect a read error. CDR3 nucleotides: TGTGCCAGCAGCGTAGGGACCAGCCCCATGGATTTT. Protein sequence: CASSVGTSPMDF. V and J are TRBV9 and TRBJ2-3; D unclear. This CDR3 is built from 12 residues. Germline V gives CDR1 SGDLS, CDR2 YYNGEE. Combining the CDR3 with reference TRBV9 and TRBJ2-3 gives the whole variable domain DSGVTQTPKHLITATGQRVTLRCSPRSGDLSVYWYQQSLDQGLQFLIQYYNGEERAKGNILERFSAQQFPDLHSELNLSSLELGDSALYFCASSVGTSPMDFGPGTRLTVL.

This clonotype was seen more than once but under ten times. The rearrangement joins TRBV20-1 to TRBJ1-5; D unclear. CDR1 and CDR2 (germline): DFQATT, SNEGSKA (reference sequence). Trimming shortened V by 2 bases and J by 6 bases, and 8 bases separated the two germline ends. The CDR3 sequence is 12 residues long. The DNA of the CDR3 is TGCAGTGCTAGACAGGAGTCTCAGCCCCAGCATTTT. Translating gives CSARQESQPQHF.

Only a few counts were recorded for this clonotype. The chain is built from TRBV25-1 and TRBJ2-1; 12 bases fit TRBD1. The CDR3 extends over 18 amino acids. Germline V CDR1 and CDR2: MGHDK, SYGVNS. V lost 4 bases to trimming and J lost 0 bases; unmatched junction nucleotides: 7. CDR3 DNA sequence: TGTGCCAGCAGTGGATGGGACAGGGGGCGGAACTCCTACAATGAGCAGTTCTTC. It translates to CASSGWDRGRNSYNEQFF.

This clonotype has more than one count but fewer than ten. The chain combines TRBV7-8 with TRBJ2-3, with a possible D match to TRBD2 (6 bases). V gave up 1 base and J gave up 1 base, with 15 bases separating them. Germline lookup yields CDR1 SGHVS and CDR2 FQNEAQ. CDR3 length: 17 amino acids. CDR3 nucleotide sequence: TGTGCCAGCAGCTTAGAGTTGGCGGGGACCCGCACAGATACGCAGTATTTT. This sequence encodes CASSLELAGTRTDTQYF. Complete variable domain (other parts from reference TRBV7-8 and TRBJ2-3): GAGVSQSPRYKVAKRGQDVALRCDPISGHVSLFWYQQALGQGPEFLTYFQNEAQLDKSGLPSDRFFAERPEGSVSTLKIQRTQQEDSAVYLCASSLELAGTRTDTQYFGPGTRLTVL.

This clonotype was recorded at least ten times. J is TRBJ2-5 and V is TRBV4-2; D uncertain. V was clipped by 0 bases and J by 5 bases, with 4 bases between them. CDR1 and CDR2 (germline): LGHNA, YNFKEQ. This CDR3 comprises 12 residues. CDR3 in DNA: TGTGCCAGCAGCCAAGATGAGGAGACCCAGTACTTC. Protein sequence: CASSQDEETQYF.

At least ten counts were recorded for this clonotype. The CDR3 region has the DNA TGTGCCAGCAGTCAACTGGGACTAGCGGGAGGGCTCTACGAGCAGTACTTC. Protein sequence: CASSQLGLAGGLYEQYF. The chain recombines TRBV12-3 or TRBV12-4 with TRBJ2-7; 16 bases are a match to TRBD2. V lost 5 bases, J lost 3 bases, and 7 bases stayed unmatched. There are 17 residues in the CDR3.

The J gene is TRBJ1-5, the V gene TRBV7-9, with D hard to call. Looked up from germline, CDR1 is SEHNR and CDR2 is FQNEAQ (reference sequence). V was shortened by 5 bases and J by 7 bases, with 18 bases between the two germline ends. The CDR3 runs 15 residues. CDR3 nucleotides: TGTGCCAGCAGCCCCGGCGTCGGGGTTAGGCAGCCCCAGCATTTT. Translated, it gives CASSPGVGVRQPQHF.

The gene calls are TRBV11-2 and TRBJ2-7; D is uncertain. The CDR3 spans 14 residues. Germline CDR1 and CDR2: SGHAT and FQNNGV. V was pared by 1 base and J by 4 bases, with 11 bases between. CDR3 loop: CASSLVGLAYEQYF. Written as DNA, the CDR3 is TGTGCCAGCAGCTTAGTAGGATTAGCTTACGAGCAGTACTTC.

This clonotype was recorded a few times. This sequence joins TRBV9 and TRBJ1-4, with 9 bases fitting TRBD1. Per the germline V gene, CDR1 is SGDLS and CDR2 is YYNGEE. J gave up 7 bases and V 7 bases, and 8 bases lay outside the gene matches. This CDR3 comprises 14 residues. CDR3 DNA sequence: TGTGCCAGCGGATCACAGGGGGCAGGTGAAAAACTGTTTTTT. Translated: CASGSQGAGEKLFF.

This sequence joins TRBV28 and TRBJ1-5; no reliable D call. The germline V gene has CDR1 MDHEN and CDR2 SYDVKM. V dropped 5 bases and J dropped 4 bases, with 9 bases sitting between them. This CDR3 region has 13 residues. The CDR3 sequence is CASSRQSNQPQHF. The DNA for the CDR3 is TGTGCCAGCAGTCGGCAGTCGAATCAGCCCCAGCATTTT.

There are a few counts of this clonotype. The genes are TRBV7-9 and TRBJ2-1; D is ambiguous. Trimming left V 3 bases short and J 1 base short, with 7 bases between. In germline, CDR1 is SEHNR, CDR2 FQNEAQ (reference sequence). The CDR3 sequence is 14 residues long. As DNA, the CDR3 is TGTGCCAGCAGCTTTACGAGTTCCTACAATGAGCAGTTCTTC. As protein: CASSFTSSYNEQFF.

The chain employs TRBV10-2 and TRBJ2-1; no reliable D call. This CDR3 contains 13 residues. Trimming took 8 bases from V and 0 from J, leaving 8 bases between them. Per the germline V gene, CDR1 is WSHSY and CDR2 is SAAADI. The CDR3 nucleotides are TGCGCCAGCGGCAGTCGCTCCTACAATGAGCAGTTCTTC. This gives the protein CASGSRSYNEQFF.

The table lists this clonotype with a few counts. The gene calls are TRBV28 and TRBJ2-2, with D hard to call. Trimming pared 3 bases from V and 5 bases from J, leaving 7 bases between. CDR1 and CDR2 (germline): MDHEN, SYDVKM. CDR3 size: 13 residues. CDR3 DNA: TGTGCCAGCAGTTTTCGTGAGACCGGGGAGCTGTTTTTT. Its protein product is CASSFRETGELFF.

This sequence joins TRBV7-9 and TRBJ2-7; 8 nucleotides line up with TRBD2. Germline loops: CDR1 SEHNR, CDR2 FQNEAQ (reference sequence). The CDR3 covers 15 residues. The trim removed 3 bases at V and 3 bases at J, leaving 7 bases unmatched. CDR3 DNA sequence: TGTGCCAGCAGCTTTGGGGCTAGCGGGTACTACGAGCAGTACTTC. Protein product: CASSFGASGYYEQYF.

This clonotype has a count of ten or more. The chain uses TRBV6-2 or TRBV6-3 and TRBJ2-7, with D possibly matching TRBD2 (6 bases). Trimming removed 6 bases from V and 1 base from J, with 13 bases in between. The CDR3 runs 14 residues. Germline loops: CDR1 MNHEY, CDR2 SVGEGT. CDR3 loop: CASSLRELSYEQYF. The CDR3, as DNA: TGTGCCAGCAGCCTACGGGAGCTTTCCTACGAGCAGTACTTC.

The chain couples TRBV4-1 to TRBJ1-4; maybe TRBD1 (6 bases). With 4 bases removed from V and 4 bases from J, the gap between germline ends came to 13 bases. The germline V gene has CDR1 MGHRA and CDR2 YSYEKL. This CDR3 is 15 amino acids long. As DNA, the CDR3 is TGCGCCAGCAGCCTACTACAGGGAAATAATGAAAAACTGTTTTTT. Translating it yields CASSLLQGNNEKLFF.

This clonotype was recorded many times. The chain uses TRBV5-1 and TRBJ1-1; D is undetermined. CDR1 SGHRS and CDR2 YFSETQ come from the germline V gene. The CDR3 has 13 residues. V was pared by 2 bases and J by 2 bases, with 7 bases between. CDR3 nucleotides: TGCGCCAGCAGCTTAGGCAGAAACACTGAAGCTTTCTTT. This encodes CASSLGRNTEAFF.

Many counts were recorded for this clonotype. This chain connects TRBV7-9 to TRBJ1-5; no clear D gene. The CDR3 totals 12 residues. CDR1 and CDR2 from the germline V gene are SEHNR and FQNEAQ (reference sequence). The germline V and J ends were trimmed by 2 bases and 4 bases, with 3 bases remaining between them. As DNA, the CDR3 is TGTGCCAGCAGCTTATCGAATCAGCCCCAGCATTTT. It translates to CASSLSNQPQHF.